This note documents a single TCR beta chain sequence. Its cognate antigen is unknown. The data stem from a study of Ad26.COV2.S vaccination and SARS-CoV-2 variants. General study points: Measurements of TCR breadth and depth may have given underestimates of the total T cell responses.

TCRdb keeps only in-frame clones here, not all; method: immunoSEQ multiplex PCR. The table records about half a million clones, about nine tenths of them present only once. Germline CDR1 is SGHVS and CDR2 is FNYEAQ. CDR3 length equals 13 residues. V lost 4 bases and J 4 bases, leaving 8 bases between the germline ends. Treatment reported: over 15 received Ad26.COV2.S at low or high dose, single or two shots; roughly 5 received placebo; per-sample allocation not given. All samples were drawn on day 63, counting from the first vaccine or placebo injection. The clonotype was recovered from a person aged 18-65 years who received the Ad26.COV2.S COVID-19 vaccine or a placebo. The sequencing used peripheral blood, collected in a trial of Ad26.COV2.S vaccine versus placebo. This chain uses TRBV7-6 with TRBJ1-5; D ambiguous. The CDR3 here is CASSSRPNQPQHF. DNA for the CDR3: TGTGCCAGCAGCTCCCGCCCTAATCAGCCCCAGCATTTT.